The entry below gives a single T cell receptor beta chain sequence along with its context. Method: immunoSEQ multiplex PCR; TCRdb's copy keeps in-frame clones and lacks some. The profile covers roughly 300,000 clones, with around 85% appearing a single time and roughly 1.5% taken by the ten largest. Seattle enrolled patients during active infection and tracked them longitudinally. The CDR3 is made up of 11 amino acids. V gave up 7 bases and J gave up 6 bases, with 10 bases separating them. The germline V gene has CDR1 MNHEY and CDR2 SVGAGI. These data come from a study of blood T cell repertoires in COVID-19. Study information: Acute and convalescent COVID-19 specimens originated in the United States, Italy and Spain. T cells, B-cell-depleted T cells, or PBMCs supplied cDNA or gDNA.

What was sequenced was peripheral blood. The TCR was taken from a human donor with COVID-19, enrolled during active disease. The donor label of this sample is uncertain. This sequence joins TRBV6-5 and TRBJ2-7; D not resolved. The CDR3 DNA reads as TGTGCCAGCACCAAACTCGGCGAGCAGTACTTC. Amino acid sequence: CASTKLGEQYF.